Following are 29 T cell receptor beta chains from one sample sequenced in a study of vaccination and CD4 T cells after COVID-19. TCRdb analysed the PCR reads with MiXCR anew, one entry per CDR3 protein. This sample has about 21,000 distinct CDR3 sequences, with about 50% found just once. The sample consisted of CD4+ T cells from blood, taken before SARS-CoV-2 vaccination. These TCRs come from a human donor who had recovered from COVID-19.

The gene calls are TRBV19 and TRBJ2-7, with 8 bases that match TRBD1. V dropped 6 bases and J dropped 7; count of bases not matched to a gene: 17. Germline CDR1 and CDR2: LNHDA and SQIVND (reference sequence). The CDR3 is made up of 16 amino acids. The CDR3 spells CASSRVTGGQVKEQYF. The CDR3 DNA sequence: TGTGCCAGTAGCAGAGTCACAGGGGGACAGGTTAAGGAGCAGTACTTC. Complete variable domain (other parts from reference TRBV19 and TRBJ2-7): DGGITQSPKYLFRKEGQNVTLSCEQNLNHDAMYWYRQDPGQGLRLIYYSQIVNDFQKGDIAEGYSVSREKKESFPLTVTSAQKNPTAFYLCASSRVTGGQVKEQYFGPGTRLTVT.

The chain uses TRBV20-1 and TRBJ2-1, with 11 bases aligning to TRBD2. The CDR3 extends over 17 amino acids. Germline V lookup: CDR1 DFQATT, CDR2 SNEGSKA (reference sequence). V lost 4 bases, J lost 0 bases, and 8 bases stayed unmatched. CDR3 protein: CSATRLTSGISYNEQFF. The CDR3 DNA follows: TGCAGTGCTACCCGCCTGACTAGCGGGATCTCCTACAATGAGCAGTTCTTC.

The rearrangement uses TRBV7-8 and TRBJ2-3; the match to TRBD2 covers 8 bases. Trimming took 0 bases from V and 5 from J; bases not matched to a gene: 10. Germline loops: CDR1 SGHVS, CDR2 FQNEAQ. The CDR3 is 17 amino acids. CDR3 in amino acids: CASSLAIGTRSVDTQYF. CDR3 in DNA: TGTGCCAGCAGCTTAGCGATCGGGACTAGGTCCGTAGATACGCAGTATTTT. The entire variable domain, with the rest obtained from reference TRBV7-8 and TRBJ2-3, is as follows: GAGVSQSPRYKVAKRGQDVALRCDPISGHVSLFWYQQALGQGPEFLTYFQNEAQLDKSGLPSDRFFAERPEGSVSTLKIQRTQQEDSAVYLCASSLAIGTRSVDTQYFGPGTRLTVL.

This clonotype was picked up a small number of times. The rearrangement uses TRBV7-2 and TRBJ1-1; no firm D call. There are 13 residues in the CDR3. The germline V gene encodes CDR1 SGHTA and CDR2 FQGNSA. Trimming left V 0 bases short and J 3 bases short, with 5 bases between. The CDR3, as DNA: TGTGCCAGCAGCTTAGCAGAATACACTGAAGCTTTCTTT. It yields the protein CASSLAEYTEAFF.

This clonotype was seen a handful of times. The V gene is TRBV6-4, the J gene TRBJ2-3; D is perhaps TRBD2 (5 bases). The CDR3 is made up of 15 amino acids. CDR1 is MRHNA and CDR2 is SNTAGT in the germline V gene. V was clipped by 3 bases and J by 3 bases, with 13 bases between them. In DNA form, the CDR3 reads TGTGCCAGCAGTGAAAAATCGGGATCGACAGATACGCAGTATTTT. This translates into CASSEKSGSTDTQYF.

This chain connects TRBV18 to TRBJ1-6; no reliable D call. The V gene's germline CDR1 is KGHSH and CDR2 LQKENI. The CDR3 contains 11 residues. Trimming pared 2 bases from V and 8 bases from J, leaving 1 base between. The CDR3 DNA sequence: TGTGCCAGCTCACCAGATTCACCCCTCCACTTT. Residues: CASSPDSPLHF.

In its sample, this clonotype was seen a few times. The chain is built from TRBV27 and TRBJ1-6; 7 bases fit TRBD1. CDR1 MNHEY and CDR2 SMNVEV come from the germline V gene (reference sequence). J was trimmed by 9 bases and V by 3 bases; bases with no gene match: 5. The CDR3 has 14 residues. CDR3: CASSFRQGVSPLHF. The CDR3 region has the DNA TGTGCCAGCAGTTTCAGACAGGGAGTTTCACCCCTCCACTTT.

This clonotype was seen only once. V usage is TRBV28 and J usage is TRBJ2-6, with a tentative D call TRBD1 (6 bases). Trimming cost V 5 bases and J 2 bases, with 10 bases left between them. Germline V CDR1 and CDR2: MDHEN, SYDVKM. The CDR3 totals 15 residues. The CDR3 nucleotides read TGTGCCAGCAGTCCCGGGACAACTGGGGCCAACGTCCTGACTTTC. Its protein product is CASSPGTTGANVLTF.

The chain's CDR3 is CASSTGQTRGYTF. The CDR3 bases are TGTGCCAGCAGTACCGGGCAAACTCGTGGCTACACCTTC. The genes are TRBV12-3 or TRBV12-4 and TRBJ1-2; no clear D. The CDR3 is 13 amino acids. Trimming removed 5 bases at V and 7 bases at J, with 14 bases between.

The CDR3 nucleotides read TGCGCCAGCAGTGCGGACAGGGGAATCACTGAAGCTTTCTTT. The encoded protein is CASSADRGITEAFF. V usage is TRBV10-2 and J usage is TRBJ1-1; 9 bases map to TRBD1. Germline values: CDR1 WSHSY, CDR2 SAAADI. CDR3 length: 14 residues. V dropped 4 bases and J dropped 4; count of bases not matched to a gene: 4.

The gene calls are TRBV4-1 and TRBJ2-7; unclear D gene. The CDR3 contains 16 residues. Trimming removed 1 base at V and 5 bases at J, with 18 bases between. Germline-derived CDR1 and CDR2 are MGHRA and YSYEKL. CDR3 bases: TGCGCCAGCAGCCAAGTGAATATGGGGTGGGCGGACGAGCAGTACTTC. Its protein is CASSQVNMGWADEQYF.

The chain uses TRBV7-3 and TRBJ2-5; D gene unclear. Trimming removed 2 bases from V and 4 bases from J, with 5 bases in between. This CDR3 is built from 12 residues. Looked up from germline, CDR1 is SGHTA and CDR2 is FQGTGA. The CDR3, as DNA: TGTGCCAGCAGCTTAGACGGAGAGACCCAGTACTTC. This codes for CASSLDGETQYF.

The chain couples TRBV28 to TRBJ1-5; 8 bases are shared with TRBD1. J lost 7 bases, V lost 7 bases, and 12 bases had no gene match. Germline-derived CDR1 and CDR2 are MDHEN and SYDVKM. The CDR3 spans 15 residues. The CDR3 sequence: CASTTDRGSWQPQHF. DNA for the CDR3: TGTGCCAGCACCACCGACAGGGGCTCTTGGCAGCCCCAGCATTTT.

The rearrangement joins TRBV7-9 to TRBJ1-2; D is possibly TRBD1 (5 bases). This CDR3 comprises 13 residues. Looked up from germline, CDR1 is SEHNR and CDR2 is FQNEAQ (reference sequence). The V and J ends lost 5 bases and 10 bases respectively, with 17 bases between them. CDR3 loop: CASSQAGSRDYTF. The CDR3 region has the DNA TGTGCCAGCAGCCAAGCGGGGTCCAGGGACTACACCTTC.

This clonotype was seen only a few times. The chain links TRBV6-4 to TRBJ1-1; a weak D match, TRBD1 (6 bases). Germline CDR1 reads MRHNA; CDR2 reads SNTAGT. The CDR3 contains 15 residues. V gave up 4 bases and J gave up 5 bases, with 17 bases separating them. CDR3 protein: CASSGSRGEATEAFF. The DNA for the CDR3 is TGTGCCAGCAGTGGAAGTAGGGGGGAAGCAACTGAAGCTTTCTTT.

The chain couples TRBV30 to TRBJ1-1; D is uncertain. Germline loops: CDR1 GTSNPN, CDR2 SVGIG (reference sequence). Trimming pared 3 bases from V and 7 bases from J, leaving 15 bases between. The CDR3 is 13 amino acids. CDR3 sequence reads: CAWRRNGVGEAFF. The CDR3 region has the DNA TGTGCCTGGAGGAGGAATGGGGTGGGTGAAGCTTTCTTT.

This chain joins TRBV2 and TRBJ1-1; D is unresolved. This CDR3 is 14 amino acids long. Trimming left V 2 bases short and J 11 bases short, with 18 bases between. CDR1 SNHLY and CDR2 FYNNEI come from the germline V gene. CDR3 sequence: CASSEFGPAAGAFF. CDR3 nucleotide sequence: TGTGCCAGCAGTGAATTCGGACCGGCCGCTGGGGCTTTCTTT.

V and J are TRBV12-3 or TRBV12-4 and TRBJ1-5; D unclear. V gave up 6 bases and J gave up 6 bases, with 12 bases separating them. The CDR3 sequence is 13 residues long. CDR3 residues: CASRRAPSQPQHF. For the CDR3, the DNA is TGTGCCAGCAGACGGGCCCCGTCTCAGCCCCAGCATTTT.

The chain couples TRBV7-2 to TRBJ2-1; no clear D gene. With 3 bases removed from V and 3 bases from J, the gap between germline ends came to 3 bases. This CDR3 is built from 12 residues. Germline V gene lookup returns CDR1 SGHTA and CDR2 FQGNSA. Here the CDR3 DNA reads TGTGCCAGCAGCTTCGGCTACAATGAGCAGTTCTTC. Translation gives CASSFGYNEQFF.

The V gene is TRBV20-1, the J gene TRBJ1-2; D is undetermined. Deletions cut 6 bases from V and 8 bases from J, with 16 bases between. The CDR3 is made up of 12 amino acids. The germline gives CDR1 DFQATT, CDR2 SNEGSKA (reference sequence). CDR3: CSAWTGFGGYTF. The CDR3 bases are TGCAGTGCGTGGACGGGGTTCGGCGGCTACACCTTC.

The chain carries TRBV7-8 and TRBJ2-1; no clear D. Trimming cost V 0 bases and J 5 bases, with 8 bases left between them. The CDR3 totals 14 residues. Per germline, CDR1 SGHVS and CDR2 FQNEAQ. The CDR3 here is CASSLAVSHNEQFF. The CDR3 bases are TGTGCCAGCAGCTTAGCGGTCAGCCACAATGAGCAGTTCTTC.

This clonotype was seen a few times. The chain joins TRBV15 to TRBJ1-6; D not certain. The germline V gene has CDR1 LNHNV and CDR2 YYDKDF (reference sequence). CDR3 length: 13 amino acids. V was cut by 0 bases and J by 11 bases, with 8 bases left in between. This CDR3 is CATSREPTAPLHF. CDR3 DNA: TGTGCCACCAGCAGAGAACCCACAGCACCCCTCCACTTT.

The chain is built from TRBV7-9 and TRBJ2-5; 10 nucleotides align to TRBD1. The CDR3 spans 15 residues. CDR1 is SEHNR and CDR2 is FQNEAQ in the germline V gene (reference sequence). J gave up 5 bases and V 5 bases, and 8 bases lay outside the gene matches. The CDR3: CASSARDRGSETQYF. The CDR3 bases are TGTGCCAGCAGCGCCAGGGACAGGGGCTCGGAGACCCAGTACTTC.

The chain joins TRBV10-1 to TRBJ2-1; no clear D gene. V lost 2 bases to trimming and J lost 7 bases, with 12 bases between them. The CDR3 consists of 14 residues. CDR1 is WNHNN, CDR2 SYGVQD, per germline (reference sequence). CDR3 in DNA: TGCGCCAGCAGTGAGAGGACCGCGAAGAATGAGCAGTTCTTC. Translation gives CASSERTAKNEQFF.

The V call is TRBV7-9, the J call TRBJ2-3, with D possibly TRBD1 on 5 matching bases. Looked up from germline, CDR1 is SEHNR and CDR2 is FQNEAQ (reference sequence). V dropped 7 bases and J dropped 4 bases, with 24 bases sitting between them. This CDR3 has 17 residues. The CDR3 DNA reads TGTGCCAGCACTGACCCCCTCGGCAGGGTCGTTTCAGATACGCAGTATTTT. This codes for CASTDPLGRVVSDTQYF. Together with reference TRBV7-9 and TRBJ2-3, the CDR3 gives the full variable domain: DTGVSQNPRHKITKRGQNVTFRCDPISEHNRLYWYRQTLGQGPEFLTYFQNEAQLEKSRLLSDRFSAERPKGSFSTLEIQRTEQGDSAMYLCASTDPLGRVVSDTQYFGPGTRLTVL.

The chain joins TRBV19 to TRBJ1-1; D not certain. Germline values: CDR1 LNHDA, CDR2 SQIVND (reference sequence). There are 14 residues in the CDR3. The germline V and J ends were trimmed by 3 bases and 1 base, with 9 bases remaining between them. The CDR3 reads CASSIGRSNTEAFF. CDR3 coding DNA: TGTGCCAGTAGTATCGGACGGTCGAACACTGAAGCTTTCTTT.

V gene TRBV2 combines with J gene TRBJ2-2; D possibly uses TRBD1 or TRBD2 (5 bases each). Germline lookup yields CDR1 SNHLY and CDR2 FYNNEI. Between the trimmed V and J ends, which lost 2 bases and 4 bases, there was a span of 8 bases. The CDR3 runs 14 residues. CDR3 nucleotides: TGTGCCAGCAGTGAACGGGGACGCACCGGGGAGCTGTTTTTT. The encoded protein is CASSERGRTGELFF.

The chain combines TRBV20-1 with TRBJ2-7; 7 bases fit TRBD2. CDR3 size: 14 residues. Looked up from germline, CDR1 is DFQATT and CDR2 is SNEGSKA (reference sequence). CDR3: CRADGGSGNYEQYF. CDR3 sequence (DNA): TGCAGGGCGGACGGGGGAAGCGGGAACTACGAGCAGTACTTC.

The chain is built from TRBV24-1 and TRBJ2-1, with D uncertain. V dropped 7 bases and J dropped 0 bases, with 12 bases sitting between them. CDR3 length equals 15 residues. Germline V gene lookup returns CDR1 KGHDR and CDR2 SFDVKD. CDR3 sequence reads: CATRAKGGSYNEQFF. In DNA, the CDR3 is TGTGCCACCAGGGCGAAAGGTGGCTCCTACAATGAGCAGTTCTTC.